This TCR beta chain was recovered during a study of Ad26.COV2.S vaccination and SARS-CoV-2 variants. About the study: This donor came from the COV1001 trial of Ad26.COV2.S. Ad26.COV2.S given intramuscularly, once or twice 56 days apart.

This table comes from immunoSEQ multiplex PCR, and its TCRdb copy is limited to in-frame clones, with some not included. The sample yields 350,000 to 400,000 clones, 88% seen once. This CDR3 region has 13 residues. V was shortened by 3 bases and J by 6 bases, with 11 bases between the two germline ends. CDR1 is LGHNA and CDR2 is YSLEER in the germline V gene. As concerns this clone: The antigen remains unidentified.

Treatment noted: 15 to 20 received Ad26.COV2.S at low or high dose, single or two shots; roughly five received placebo; per-sample allocation not given. Specimens were obtained on day 63 following the first vaccine or placebo injection. Overall study results and limits: Total T cell responses, in the TCR breadth and depth analyses, may have been underestimated. Relative to placebo recipients, vaccine recipients exhibited elevated spike-specific TCR breadth.

The V gene is TRBV4-3, the J gene TRBJ1-1; no firm D call. The sequencing here drew on peripheral blood, taken in a trial of Ad26.COV2.S vaccine versus placebo. The TCR comes from a person aged 18 to 65 who received the Ad26.COV2.S COVID-19 vaccine or a placebo. The CDR3 loop is CASSQGDTPEAFF. In DNA, the CDR3 is TGCGCCAGCAGCCAGGGCGACACCCCTGAAGCTTTCTTT.